This T cell receptor (beta chain) was retrieved from a study of shared clonotypes between healthy human individuals. Sequenced by immunoSEQ multiplex PCR; TCRdb stores in-frame clones only, minus some. The repertoire holds roughly 1,500,000 clones, with approximately 98.5% as singletons. The CDR3 sequence is 17 residues long. Trimming removed 4 bases from V and 7 bases from J, with 22 bases in between. The germline gives CDR1 LGHNA, CDR2 YSLEER. Input material: naive CD4+ T cells sorted from blood. The sample's subset: CD45RA+ positively selected. V gene TRBV4-3 combines with J gene TRBJ1-4; D may be TRBD1 (5 bases). This TCR came from a man in his thirties or forties in good health. This CDR3 reads CASSPGGSSGRREKLFF. The CDR3 nucleotides are TGCGCCAGCAGCCCGGGGGGTTCCAGTGGGAGGCGTGAAAAACTGTTTTTT.